This record concerns one T cell receptor beta chain sequence. The ends were cut back, 6 bases at V and 4 bases at J, with 19 bases in the middle. This CDR3 has 15 residues. Germline assignment: CDR1 MNHEY and CDR2 SVGAGI. This entry belongs to a study of T cell changes during pregnancy in multiple sclerosis. Only in-frame clones appear in the TCRdb table, and some are missing; sequencing was by immunoSEQ multiplex PCR. The table lists approximately 100,000 clones, 75% to 95% of them singletons. The rearrangement joins TRBV6-5 to TRBJ2-7, with a weak D call TRBD2 (5 bases). The TCR sequence derives from a female donor with multiple sclerosis, enrolled in a pregnancy study. This specimen was peripheral blood, taken before pregnancy. The CDR3 here is CASSQNLLDSYEQYF. CDR3 coding DNA: TGTGCCAGCAGCCAGAATCTACTAGATTCGTACGAGCAGTACTTC.